The clone carrying this TCR beta chain came up a few times. This sample is part of a study of blood T cell repertoires in COVID-19. Study details: T cells, B-cell-depleted T cells, or PBMCs supplied cDNA or gDNA.

Sequenced by immunoSEQ multiplex PCR; TCRdb stores in-frame clones only, minus some. Of under 200,000 clones listed, about 82% are singletons. Trimming left V 3 bases short and J 5 bases short, with 14 bases between. Germline CDR1 reads SGHNT; CDR2 reads YYREEE (reference sequence). The CDR3 runs 15 residues. Everyone who took part was 18 to 89 years old, and they came from over 20 US areas. Participant-reported clinical history was the basis for cohort assignment. The J gene is TRBJ2-2, the V gene TRBV5-4; D gene ambiguous. The origin of this receptor is a man aged 35-49 years with acute COVID-19. Sequencing used PBMCs or T cells enriched from blood (not recorded which). CDR3 coding DNA: TGTGCCAGCAGCTCCCCAGGTACTCCTACCGGGGAGCTGTTTTTT. Translated, it gives CASSSPGTPTGELFF. The whole variable domain, filled in from reference TRBV5-4 and TRBJ2-2, reads ETGVTQSPTHLIKTRGQQVTLRCSSQSGHNTVSWYQQALGQGPQFIFQYYREEENGRGNFPPRFSGLQFPNYSSELNVNALELDDSALYLCASSSPGTPTGELFFGEGSRLTVL.